The sequence of this T cell receptor (beta chain) was determined in a study of blood T cell repertoires in COVID-19. Study-wide background: The United States, Italy and Spain provided the acute and convalescent COVID-19 samples. Sources were T cells, B-cell-depleted T cells, or PBMCs; the material itself was cDNA or gDNA.

This CDR3 has 15 residues. In germline, CDR1 is LNHDA, CDR2 SQIVND (reference sequence). V lost 6 bases and J 5 bases, leaving 17 bases between the germline ends. Clones were sequenced by immunoSEQ multiplex PCR, and TCRdb holds only the in-frame ones, with some missing. Of some 87,000 clones in the sample, about 83% are singletons; the top ten hold roughly 40%. Only one count was recorded for this clone. The chain links TRBV19 to TRBJ1-5; TRBD1 is a possible D gene (5 bases). The sample comprised peripheral blood. This TCR derives from a man of 80 years or more with active or convalescent COVID-19. This chain's CDR3 is CASSRTSPSYQPQHF. CDR3 nucleotides: TGTGCCAGTAGCAGGACATCGCCTTCTTATCAGCCCCAGCATTTT.